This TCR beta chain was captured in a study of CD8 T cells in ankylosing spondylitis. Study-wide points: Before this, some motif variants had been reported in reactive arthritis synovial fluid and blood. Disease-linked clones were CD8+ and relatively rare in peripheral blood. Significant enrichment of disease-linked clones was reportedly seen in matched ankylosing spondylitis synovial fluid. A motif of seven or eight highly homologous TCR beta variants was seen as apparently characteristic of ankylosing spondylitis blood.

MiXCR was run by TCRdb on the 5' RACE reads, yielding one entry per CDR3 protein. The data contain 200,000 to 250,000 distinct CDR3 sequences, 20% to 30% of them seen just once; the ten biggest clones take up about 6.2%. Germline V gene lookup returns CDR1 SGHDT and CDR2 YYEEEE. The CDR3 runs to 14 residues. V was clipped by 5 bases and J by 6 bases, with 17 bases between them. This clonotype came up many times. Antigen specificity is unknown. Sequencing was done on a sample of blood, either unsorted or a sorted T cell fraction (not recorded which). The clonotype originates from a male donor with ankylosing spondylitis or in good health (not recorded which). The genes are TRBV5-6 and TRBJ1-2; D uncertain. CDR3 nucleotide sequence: TGTGCCAGCAGAACCCCACGCGGGGTGGATGGCTACACCTTC. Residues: CASRTPRGVDGYTF.